These 27 T cell receptor beta chains originate from one sample sequenced in a study of T cells in Graves' hyperthyroidism and ophthalmopathy. Researchers took RNA transcripts and amplified the TCR beta CDR3 regions from them. The study used the HTBI primer set for a first-round RT-PCR of the TCR CDR3. TCRdb recomputed calls from the multiplex PCR reads with MiXCR, one row per CDR3 protein. The top ten clones hold under 15% of a sample with 620,000 or so distinct CDR3 sequences, 13% to 15% of them seen once. The source material was blood. The receptors come from a woman in her 50s with Graves' ophthalmopathy.

The chain employs TRBV14 and TRBJ2-3; no firm D call. This CDR3 has 17 residues. CDR1 is SGHDN, CDR2 FVKESK, per germline. V shed 0 bases and J shed 3 bases, with 16 bases lying between them. CDR3 DNA: TGTGCCAGCAGCCAAGAAAAAGGCATTCGTTGGACAGATACGCAGTATTTT. Its translation is CASSQEKGIRWTDTQYF.

The V and J genes are TRBV9 and TRBJ2-1, with D possibly being TRBD2 (5 bases). Trimming pared 3 bases from V and 8 bases from J, leaving 9 bases between. Germline lookup yields CDR1 SGDLS and CDR2 YYNGEE. CDR3 size: 12 residues. As DNA, the CDR3 is TGTGCCAGCAGCGCAAGCGGAGATGAGCAGTTCTTC. Its translation is CASSASGDEQFF.

At least ten counts were recorded for this clonotype. The chain has TRBV18 and TRBJ1-5; D is possibly TRBD1 (5 bases). Germline-derived CDR1 and CDR2 are KGHSH and LQKENI. V lost 3 bases to trimming and J lost 4 bases, with 16 bases between them. The CDR3 contains 16 residues. CDR3 loop: CASSPQRGGVNQPQHF. The CDR3 DNA sequence: TGTGCCAGCTCACCGCAGAGGGGAGGGGTGAATCAGCCCCAGCATTTT.

Many counts were recorded for this clonotype. The CDR3 is CASSEGLAGSYEQYF. CDR3 coding DNA: TGTGCCAGCAGCGAGGGACTAGCGGGTTCCTACGAGCAGTACTTC. This chain uses TRBV9 with TRBJ2-7, with 12 nucleotides matching TRBD2. Per germline, CDR1 SGDLS and CDR2 YYNGEE. The CDR3 extends over 15 amino acids. Unmatched junction bases numbered 2, after V lost 3 bases and J lost 1 base.

This chain connects TRBV7-8 to TRBJ2-5, with TRBD2 matching over 7 bases. The CDR3 consists of 13 residues. The J segment lost 13 bases and the V segment lost 0 bases, leaving 8 bases of the junction unmatched. In germline, CDR1 is SGHVS, CDR2 FQNEAQ. DNA for the CDR3: TGTGCCAGCAGCTTAGCCATGGGGAGGGCGGTGTACTTC. Amino acids: CASSLAMGRAVYF.

This clonotype was counted a few times. The chain combines TRBV4-2 with TRBJ2-1; possibly TRBD1 for D (5 bases). Germline V gene data show CDR1 as LGHNA and CDR2 as YNFKEQ. The CDR3 covers 14 residues. The V and J ends lost 2 bases and 8 bases respectively, with 13 bases between them. The CDR3 nucleotides read TGTGCCAGCAGCCAAACGATACAGGACGATGAGCAGTTCTTC. Translation: CASSQTIQDDEQFF.

This clonotype has a count of ten or more. The rearrangement links TRBV11-2 to TRBJ2-7; D may be TRBD1 or TRBD2 (5 bases each). The CDR3 runs to 18 residues. Trimming cost V 5 bases and J 4 bases, with 27 bases left between them. In germline, CDR1 is SGHAT, CDR2 FQNNGV. The CDR3 DNA follows: TGTGCCAGCAGCCCGACGAACAGGCCACGGGGCGAGAGGTACGAGCAGTACTTC. Its translation: CASSPTNRPRGERYEQYF.

There are many counts of this clonotype. The chain is built from TRBV7-8 and TRBJ2-7; D is unclear. V was clipped by 4 bases and J by 3 bases, with 13 bases between them. Germline CDR1 and CDR2: SGHVS and FQNEAQ. The CDR3 covers 14 residues. Here the CDR3 reads CASSSLRTVYEQYF. CDR3 nucleotides: TGTGCCAGCAGCTCCTTACGGACGGTCTACGAGCAGTACTTC.

This clonotype was found many times. The CDR3 protein is CASSQDTGLVETQYF. The CDR3 nucleotides are TGCGCCAGCAGCCAAGATACCGGACTAGTAGAGACCCAGTACTTC. The V and J genes are TRBV4-1 and TRBJ2-5; 7 nucleotides match TRBD2. V shed 0 bases and J 4 bases; nucleotides not matched to a gene: 5. The germline V gene has CDR1 MGHRA and CDR2 YSYEKL. The CDR3 length is 15 residues.

There are a few counts of this clonotype. A much larger clone lies one base from this, so it may be a read error. A read error is likely, as this CDR3 ends without the conserved phenylalanine or tryptophan. This rearrangement joins TRBV7-9 to TRBJ1-2, with D tentatively TRBD1 (5 bases). Germline CDR1 and CDR2: SEHNR and FQNEAQ (reference sequence). The CDR3 runs to 13 residues. Trimming pared 4 bases from V and 4 bases from J, leaving 10 bases between. The CDR3 DNA reads as TGTGCCAGCAGCTCCGACAGCCTCTATGGCTACACCCTC. Translated, it gives CASSSDSLYGYTL.

This clonotype was seen at least ten times. The chain links TRBV20-1 to TRBJ2-5; 9 nucleotides match TRBD1. Germline CDR1 DFQATT, CDR2 SNEGSKA (reference sequence). Germline trimming cut 1 base from V and 2 bases from J; bases unmatched to any gene: 5. This CDR3 comprises 15 residues. DNA for the CDR3: TGCAGTGCTAGAGGTGGGACAGGGCTTCAAGAGACCCAGTACTTC. Translating gives CSARGGTGLQETQYF.

This sequence joins TRBV7-9 and TRBJ1-2; the D is unclear. Deletions cut 2 bases from V and 2 bases from J, with 12 bases between. This CDR3 comprises 15 residues. Germline CDR1 SEHNR, CDR2 FQNEAQ (reference sequence). The CDR3 loop reads CASSLSLAANYGYTF. CDR3 bases: TGTGCCAGCAGCTTATCCCTGGCAGCCAACTATGGCTACACCTTC. Combining the CDR3 with reference TRBV7-9 and TRBJ1-2 gives the whole variable domain DTGVSQNPRHKITKRGQNVTFRCDPISEHNRLYWYRQTLGQGPEFLTYFQNEAQLEKSRLLSDRFSAERPKGSFSTLEIQRTEQGDSAMYLCASSLSLAANYGYTFGSGTRLTVV.

This clonotype was detected ten times or more. This chain connects TRBV6-2 or TRBV6-3 to TRBJ1-5; D may be TRBD1 (5 bases). Deletions cut 0 bases from V and 0 bases from J, with 12 bases between. The CDR3 totals 17 residues. Germline CDR1 and CDR2: MNHEY and SVGEGT. This chain's CDR3 is CASSYSIGAYSNQPQHF. The DNA for the CDR3 is TGTGCCAGCAGTTACTCGATCGGGGCCTATAGCAATCAGCCCCAGCATTTT.

There are a few counts of this clonotype. The chain combines TRBV5-1 with TRBJ1-3, with unresolved D. Germline V lookup: CDR1 SGHRS, CDR2 YFSETQ. V dropped 4 bases and J dropped 0 bases, with 5 bases sitting between them. There are 13 residues in the CDR3. The CDR3 loop is CASSVTSGNTIYF. The CDR3 DNA sequence: TGCGCCAGCAGCGTAACCTCTGGAAACACCATATATTTT.

This clonotype appeared a few times. The rearrangement links TRBV7-2 to TRBJ1-4; D perhaps matches TRBD1 (5 bases). CDR1 SGHTA and CDR2 FQGNSA come from the germline V gene. The CDR3 length is 19 residues. With 4 bases removed from V and 0 bases from J, the gap between germline ends came to 21 bases. In DNA, the CDR3 is TGTGCCAGCAGCTACCCTGGGACGGGACCGTTCGCAACTAATGAAAAACTGTTTTTT. It encodes CASSYPGTGPFATNEKLFF.

This clonotype was seen many times. This chain connects TRBV6-5 to TRBJ2-1; 8 bases are a match to TRBD1. This CDR3 spans 15 amino acids. Germline V gives CDR1 MNHEY, CDR2 SVGAGI. Trimming cost V 2 bases and J 4 bases; bases outside gene matches: 4. The CDR3 region is CASSYGTGDYNEQFF. CDR3 DNA sequence: TGTGCCAGCAGTTACGGGACAGGTGATTACAATGAGCAGTTCTTC.

The table lists this clonotype with many counts. The V call is TRBV6-2 or TRBV6-3, the J call TRBJ2-7, with D maybe TRBD2 (6 bases). The V gene lost 4 bases and the J gene lost 4 bases, with 14 bases spanning the gap. This CDR3 region has 14 residues. CDR1 and CDR2 from the germline V gene are MNHEY and SVGEGT. CDR3 region: CASSLYGSFYEQYF. The CDR3 DNA is TGTGCCAGCAGTTTATACGGGAGCTTTTACGAGCAGTACTTC.

This clonotype has only a few counts. The rearrangement links TRBV6-2 or TRBV6-3 to TRBJ2-1; D is possibly TRBD2 (5 bases). Trimming pared 6 bases from V and 5 bases from J, leaving 11 bases between. CDR3 length equals 13 residues. Germline values: CDR1 MNHEY, CDR2 SVGEGT. The CDR3 protein is CASSLFGDNEQFF. As DNA, the CDR3 is TGTGCCAGCAGCCTCTTCGGGGACAATGAGCAGTTCTTC.

The sample holds many counts of this clonotype. CDR3: CASSPQGRSTEAFF. The CDR3 DNA is TGTGCCAGCTCACCACAAGGGAGGAGCACTGAAGCTTTCTTT. The gene calls are TRBV18 and TRBJ1-1, with D unclear. Germline CDR1 is KGHSH and CDR2 is LQKENI. The CDR3 loop spans 14 amino acids. Between the trimmed V and J ends, which lost 1 base and 4 bases, there was a span of 10 bases.

This clonotype was counted ten times or more. The chain couples TRBV7-2 to TRBJ2-1; maybe TRBD2 (6 bases). V dropped 5 bases and J dropped 9 bases, with 17 bases sitting between them. The CDR3 has 14 residues. Germline V gene sequence: CDR1 SGHTA, CDR2 FQGNSA. Here the CDR3 DNA reads TGTGCCAGCAGCCCCTTGCCCCTGGAGGGTGAGCAGTTCTTC. This encodes CASSPLPLEGEQFF.

Many counts were recorded for this clonotype. The J gene is TRBJ2-1, the V gene TRBV24-1, with 8 bases that match TRBD2. CDR3 length: 16 amino acids. CDR1 is KGHDR and CDR2 is SFDVKD in the germline V gene. After removal of 3 bases from V and 2 bases from J, the junction contained 5 bases not matched to a gene. CDR3 nucleotide sequence: TGTGCCACCAGTGATCGGAGCGGGAGTGCCTACAATGAGCAGTTCTTC. Encoded protein: CATSDRSGSAYNEQFF.

This clonotype occurred many times. The V gene is TRBV11-2, the J gene TRBJ1-5; a possible D gene is TRBD1 (5 bases). Germline V gene data show CDR1 as SGHAT and CDR2 as FQNNGV. This CDR3 spans 15 amino acids. V lost 3 bases to trimming and J lost 1 base, with 10 bases between them. In DNA, the CDR3 is TGTGCCAGCAGCTTGGGACTTGGGAGCAATCAGCCCCAGCATTTT. This codes for CASSLGLGSNQPQHF.

There are a few counts of this clonotype. This chain links TRBV20-1 with TRBJ1-3; D ambiguous. The ends were cut back, 3 bases at V and 0 bases at J, with 15 bases in the middle. The CDR3 totals 16 residues. Germline V gene data show CDR1 as DFQATT and CDR2 as SNEGSKA (reference sequence). The CDR3 DNA is TGCAGTGCTAGGGAAGCCCAGCGTAACTCTGGAAACACCATATATTTT. Its translation: CSAREAQRNSGNTIYF.

This clonotype was seen repeatedly, ten times or more. The V and J genes are TRBV6-2 or TRBV6-3 and TRBJ2-7, with unresolved D. V lost 2 bases and J 5 bases, leaving 16 bases between the germline ends. CDR3 length equals 15 residues. In germline, CDR1 is MNHEY, CDR2 SVGEGT. CDR3 DNA sequence: TGTGCCAGCAGTTACCACTCTCAAGCTCCCAACGAGCAGTACTTC. Its protein is CASSYHSQAPNEQYF.

In this sample, this clonotype turned up a few times. The V gene is TRBV7-2, the J gene TRBJ1-2; TRBD1 agrees at 8 bases. The CDR3 extends over 14 amino acids. Germline V gives CDR1 SGHTA, CDR2 FQGNSA. The junction had 8 bases not matched to a gene; V was cut back by 7 bases and J by 4 bases. DNA for the CDR3: TGTGCCAGCACCCAGACAGGGGCGAGCTATGGCTACACCTTC. Translated, it gives CASTQTGASYGYTF.

This clonotype was detected many times. This rearrangement joins TRBV5-1 to TRBJ1-5; D not certain. Trimming shortened V by 2 bases and J by 3 bases, and 12 bases separated the two germline ends. Germline assignment: CDR1 SGHRS and CDR2 YFSETQ. The CDR3 spans 15 residues. The CDR3, as DNA: TGCGCCAGCAGCTTCTTGCCCGGGTACAATCAGCCCCAGCATTTT. This codes for CASSFLPGYNQPQHF.

The rearrangement joins TRBV2 to TRBJ1-4; 10 bases map to TRBD1. The CDR3 runs to 15 residues. The germline CDR1 and CDR2 sequences are SNHLY and FYNNEI. Trimming cost V 4 bases and J 6 bases; bases outside gene matches: 5. The CDR3 DNA reads TGTGCCAGCAGTGGACAGGGGGCGACCTATGAAAAACTGTTTTTT. Its translation is CASSGQGATYEKLFF.